This T cell receptor (beta chain) was recorded in a study of cytomegalovirus exposure and HLA in healthy donors. PCR used 60 Vbeta primers and 13 Jbeta primers. The protocol was immunoSEQ multiplex PCR, while the TCRdb copy is restricted to in-frame clones and leaves out a portion. This table has about 170,000 clones, roughly 80% appearing once. Germline lookup yields CDR1 MNHEY and CDR2 SVGAGI. J lost 8 bases, V lost 0 bases, and 4 bases had no gene match. The CDR3 covers 14 residues. All donors participated as healthy donors of bone marrow. While unrecorded immune exposures were likely, the donors were nominally healthy when sampled.

This clonotype was sampled from a male donor in good health and CMV-seronegative. The V and J genes are TRBV6-5 and TRBJ1-3; 7 bases are a match to TRBD1. The sequencing input was PBMCs. Written as DNA, the CDR3 is TGTGCCAGCAGTTACTCGGGACAGACAGACACCATATATTTT. It yields the protein CASSYSGQTDTIYF.